The source of this T cell receptor beta chain is a study of identical twins. Germline V gives CDR1 KGHDR, CDR2 SFDVKD. The V end was cut by 3 bases, the J end by 1 base, with 14 bases between. The CDR3 length is 16 residues. TCRdb re-derived calls from the 5' RACE reads in MiXCR, one entry per CDR3 protein. This sample has around 230,000 distinct CDR3 sequences, with 6.5% found just once. This same sample was also part of a study on T cells expressing NK-cell markers. This second study says: An anti-gamma-delta TCR antibody restricted sorting to alpha-beta TCR T cells in several experiments.

The sequence derives from a woman aged 18-29 years in good health. Sample: CD8+ T cells sorted from blood. V gene TRBV24-1 combines with J gene TRBJ1-1; D unresolved. CDR3 protein: CATSDHSSCWNTEAFF. CDR3 DNA: TGTGCCACCAGTGATCACTCCAGTTGCTGGAACACTGAAGCTTTCTTT.